Following are 25 T cell receptor beta chains from one sample sequenced in a study of blood T cell repertoires in COVID-19. TCRdb's copy holds only in-frame clones and misses some; the assay was immunoSEQ multiplex PCR. The sample has 200,000 or so clones, approximately 82% seen once. Source material: peripheral blood. Every receptor here comes from a human donor in a cohort sampled during active COVID-19.

This clone is medium-sized in the sample. The chain links TRBV3-1 (or the pseudogene TRBV3-2) to TRBJ2-1; D unresolved. With 4 bases removed from V and 7 bases from J, the gap between germline ends came to 14 bases. CDR1 is LGHDT, CDR2 YNNKEL, per germline (reference sequence). The CDR3 has 14 amino acids. The CDR3 spells CASSPTSLWNEQFF. CDR3 bases: TGTGCCAGCAGCCCCACGAGTCTGTGGAATGAGCAGTTCTTC.

This chain joins TRBV4-2 and TRBJ2-7; 13 positions match TRBD2. Germline trimming cut 1 base from V and 6 bases from J; bases unmatched to any gene: 3. This CDR3 is built from 15 residues. Germline CDR1 and CDR2: LGHNA and YNFKEQ. The CDR3 DNA follows: TGTGCCAGCAGCCAAGGGGGGACTAGCGGGACCGAGCAGTACTTC. Its protein product is CASSQGGTSGTEQYF.

J is TRBJ2-1 and V is TRBV2, with a weak D call TRBD1 (5 bases). This CDR3 comprises 12 residues. Germline V CDR1 and CDR2: SNHLY, FYNNEI. Trimming removed 4 bases at V and 8 bases at J, with 9 bases between. CDR3 loop: CASSGVGDEQFF. The CDR3 region has the DNA TGTGCCAGCAGTGGGGTAGGGGATGAGCAGTTCTTC.

The chain joins TRBV7-2 to TRBJ1-3; D gene uncertain. The germline gives CDR1 SGHTA, CDR2 FQGNSA. The CDR3 contains 13 residues. V was shortened by 5 bases and J by 0 bases, with 5 bases between the two germline ends. The CDR3 coding sequence is TGTGCCAGCAGCAACAGCTCTGGAAACACCATATATTTT. Encoded protein: CASSNSSGNTIYF.

In this sample, this clone turned up once. V and J are TRBV19 and TRBJ2-1; 7 nucleotides agree with TRBD1. The CDR3 has 14 residues. The V and J ends lost 5 bases and 6 bases, in that order; junction bases with no gene match: 7. Germline V gives CDR1 LNHDA, CDR2 SQIVND (reference sequence). CDR3 nucleotide sequence: TGTGCCAGTAGTCCCCGACAGGGCTCCAATGAGCAGTTCTTC. Protein sequence: CASSPRQGSNEQFF.

This clone was seen once. The chain has TRBV2 and TRBJ2-1; TRBD1 matches at 7 bases. The CDR3 has 13 residues. Germline trimming cut 7 bases from V and 9 bases from J; bases unmatched to any gene: 9. Germline V gene lookup returns CDR1 SNHLY and CDR2 FYNNEI. This chain's CDR3 is CASTPDRTVEQFF. The CDR3 DNA reads as TGTGCCAGCACTCCGGACAGGACGGTTGAGCAGTTCTTC.

This chain joins TRBV6-5 and TRBJ2-1; possible D gene TRBD2, 6 bases. This CDR3 is built from 16 residues. Germline-derived CDR1 and CDR2 are MNHEY and SVGAGI. V lost 0 bases and J lost 3, with 12 bases in between. The CDR3 DNA reads TGTGCCAGCAGTTACTCAACGGGAGAATACTACAATGAGCAGTTCTTC. This codes for CASSYSTGEYYNEQFF.

The chain is built from TRBV14 and TRBJ2-7, with D perhaps TRBD1 (6 bases). The CDR3 has 14 residues. Germline CDR1 SGHDN, CDR2 FVKESK. Trimming removed 4 bases from V and 3 bases from J, with 13 bases in between. CDR3 sequence (DNA): TGTGCCAGCAGCCCTCGGGACACAATCTACGAGCAGTACTTC. Translating gives CASSPRDTIYEQYF. The whole variable domain, remainder taken from reference TRBV14 and TRBJ2-7, is EAGVTQFPSHSVIEKGQTVTLRCDPISGHDNLYWYRRVMGKEIKFLLHFVKESKQDESGMPNNRFLAERTGGTYSTLKVQPAELEDSGVYFCASSPRDTIYEQYFGPGTRLTVT.

The rearrangement joins TRBV5-8 to TRBJ2-5; D perhaps matches TRBD1 (5 bases). The CDR3 has 14 amino acids. Trimming took 1 base from V and 9 from J, leaving 16 bases between them. Germline V gene data show CDR1 as SGHTS and CDR2 as YDEGEE. The CDR3 nucleotides are TGTGCCAGCAGCTTGTCAGGGCCCCCTGGGGCCCAGTACTTC. This gives the protein CASSLSGPPGAQYF.

The rearrangement uses TRBV19 and TRBJ1-1; no clear D gene. Germline V gene sequence: CDR1 LNHDA, CDR2 SQIVND (reference sequence). This CDR3 has 13 amino acids. V lost 1 base and J 5 bases, leaving 8 bases between the germline ends. CDR3 sequence reads: CASSIVSGTEAFF. In DNA, the CDR3 is TGTGCCAGTAGTATAGTAAGCGGAACTGAAGCTTTCTTT.

The chain links TRBV5-1 to TRBJ2-3; tentatively, D is TRBD2 (7 bases). Germline values: CDR1 SGHRS, CDR2 YFSETQ. V lost 6 bases and J lost 4, with 15 bases in between. The CDR3 loop spans 14 amino acids. The CDR3 nucleotides are TGCGCCAGCACCCCCTGGGGGGGCGCAGATACGCAGTATTTT. The encoded protein is CASTPWGGADTQYF. Supplemented by reference TRBV5-1 and TRBJ2-3, the full variable domain reads KAGVTQTPRYLIKTRGQQVTLSCSPISGHRSVSWYQQTPGQGLQFLFEYFSETQRNKGNFPGRFSGRQFSNSRSEMNVSTLELGDSALYLCASTPWGGADTQYFGPGTRLTVL.

The rearrangement uses TRBV6-5 and TRBJ2-7; 7 bases match TRBD2. The V segment lost 0 bases and the J segment 1 base; nucleotides outside the gene matches: 6. The germline CDR1 and CDR2 sequences are MNHEY and SVGAGI. The CDR3 is 16 residues long. CDR3 amino acids: CASSYSVASGSYEQYF. The CDR3 nucleotides read TGTGCCAGCAGTTACTCGGTGGCTAGCGGATCCTACGAGCAGTACTTC.

V usage is TRBV7-9 and J usage is TRBJ1-3; TRBD1 aligns across 8 bases. This CDR3 is 17 amino acids long. V gave up 5 bases and J gave up 5 bases; unmatched junction bases: 14. Germline V gives CDR1 SEHNR, CDR2 FQNEAQ (reference sequence). CDR3 in amino acids: CASSLGTLRQGRNTIYF. CDR3 sequence (DNA): TGTGCCAGCAGCCTAGGAACCTTGAGACAGGGGCGAAACACCATATATTTT. The variable domain in full, completed from reference TRBV7-9 and TRBJ1-3, reads DTGVSQNPRHKITKRGQNVTFRCDPISEHNRLYWYRQTLGQGPEFLTYFQNEAQLEKSRLLSDRFSAERPKGSFSTLEIQRTEQGDSAMYLCASSLGTLRQGRNTIYFGEGSWLTVV.

The rearrangement joins TRBV24-1 to TRBJ2-5, with TRBD1 matching over 10 bases. CDR1 is KGHDR, CDR2 SFDVKD, per germline. The CDR3 consists of 16 residues. V lost 5 bases, J lost 3 bases, and 8 bases stayed unmatched. Here the CDR3 DNA reads TGTGCCACCAGTGGACCCGGGACAGGGGCTAAAGAGACCCAGTACTTC. This translates into CATSGPGTGAKETQYF.

The chain carries TRBV2 and TRBJ1-5; D gene unclear. Trimming took 7 bases from V and 2 from J, leaving 15 bases between them. Germline lookup yields CDR1 SNHLY and CDR2 FYNNEI. The CDR3 totals 15 residues. DNA of the CDR3: TGTGCCAGCACCAGGTCGGAAATAGGCAATCAGCCCCAGCATTTT. Translating it yields CASTRSEIGNQPQHF.

The chain links TRBV28 to TRBJ1-5; D call uncertain. Germline CDR1 is MDHEN and CDR2 is SYDVKM. Trimming stripped 6 bases from V and 0 bases from J, with 18 bases between. The CDR3 contains 17 residues. Written as DNA, the CDR3 is TGTGCCAGCAGGCCCGGCCAGGTGTTTTATAGCAATCAGCCCCAGCATTTT. This codes for CASRPGQVFYSNQPQHF. The variable domain in full, with the rest retrieved from reference TRBV28 and TRBJ1-5, is DVKVTQSSRYLVKRTGEKVFLECVQDMDHENMFWYRQDPGLGLRLIYFSYDVKMKEKGDIPEGYSVSREKKERFSLILESASTNQTSMYLCASRPGQVFYSNQPQHFGDGTRLSIL.

V is TRBV7-8 and J is TRBJ2-1, with 12 positions matching TRBD2. The junction had 10 bases not matched to a gene; V was cut back by 6 bases and J by 7 bases. The CDR3 has 16 residues. Germline lookup yields CDR1 SGHVS and CDR2 FQNEAQ. Written as DNA, the CDR3 is TGTGCCAGCAGTTATCTAGCGGGAGGGCTAGGAAATGAGCAGTTCTTC. It is translated as CASSYLAGGLGNEQFF.

The table lists this clone with a count of one. The chain joins TRBV18 to TRBJ2-1; 7 bases match TRBD2. This CDR3 has 18 residues. Trimming at V came to 3 bases and at J to 1 base, leaving 12 bases not matched to a gene. From germline, CDR1 is KGHSH and CDR2 LQKENI. The CDR3 region has the DNA TGTGCCAGCTCACCCCTTAGGGTAGCGGGTTCTTCCTACAATGAGCAGTTCTTC. This gives the protein CASSPLRVAGSSYNEQFF.

This rearrangement joins TRBV5-1 to TRBJ2-1; 10 bases agree with TRBD2. The CDR3 consists of 16 residues. Losses at the gene ends were 3 bases for V and 9 bases for J; bases not matched to a gene: 12. Germline lookup yields CDR1 SGHRS and CDR2 YFSETQ. The CDR3 coding sequence is TGCGCCAGCAGCTGGTCCGGGACTAGCGTTTCCAGTGAGCAGTTCTTC. Protein sequence: CASSWSGTSVSSEQFF. The full variable domain, with the rest looked up from reference TRBV5-1 and TRBJ2-1, is KAGVTQTPRYLIKTRGQQVTLSCSPISGHRSVSWYQQTPGQGLQFLFEYFSETQRNKGNFPGRFSGRQFSNSRSEMNVSTLELGDSALYLCASSWSGTSVSSEQFFGPGTRLTVL.

This chain joins TRBV7-9 and TRBJ2-3; 13 nucleotides agree with TRBD2. The CDR3 length is 16 residues. Germline assignment: CDR1 SEHNR and CDR2 FQNEAQ (reference sequence). Germline trimming cut 5 bases from V and 3 bases from J; bases unmatched to any gene: 5. CDR3 bases: TGTGCCAGCAGCCCCCTGGGACTAGCGGGAACAGATACGCAGTATTTT. Its translation: CASSPLGLAGTDTQYF.

The chain couples TRBV28 to TRBJ1-5; a possible D gene is TRBD1 (5 bases). Per germline, CDR1 MDHEN and CDR2 SYDVKM. The CDR3 covers 13 residues. Trimming removed 4 bases from V and 5 bases from J, with 9 bases in between. CDR3 protein: CASSWAGHQPQHF. The CDR3 DNA reads TGTGCCAGCAGTTGGGCAGGGCATCAGCCCCAGCATTTT.

The J gene is TRBJ1-2, the V gene TRBV2; no clear D gene. Germline CDR1 reads SNHLY; CDR2 reads FYNNEI. This CDR3 has 13 residues. V was trimmed by 2 bases and J by 8 bases, leaving 12 bases between them. Written as DNA, the CDR3 is TGTGCCAGCAGTGAATCTCCCGTACTGGGCTACACCTTC. Its translation: CASSESPVLGYTF.

This chain joins TRBV10-2 and TRBJ1-1; D not certain. Germline V gene sequence: CDR1 WSHSY, CDR2 SAAADI. The V end lost 6 bases, the J end lost 7 bases, and 18 bases lay between the germline ends. The CDR3 consists of 14 residues. The CDR3 DNA reads TGCGCCAGCAGCGCGGGCCTAATAGGTGGTGAAGCTTTCTTT. Its translation: CASSAGLIGGEAFF.

In this sample, this clone turned up once. The CDR3 loop is CASSPTDTQYF. In DNA, the CDR3 is TGTGCCAGCAGCCCTACAGATACGCAGTATTTT. The chain carries TRBV11-2 and TRBJ2-3; D ambiguous. The germline V and J ends were trimmed by 5 bases and 3 bases, with 3 bases remaining between them. CDR1 is SGHAT and CDR2 is FQNNGV in the germline V gene. The CDR3 length is 11 residues.

This clone was observed a handful of times. The rearrangement uses TRBV7-9 and TRBJ2-1, with 7 nucleotides matching TRBD2. This CDR3 is 17 amino acids long. Germline CDR1 is SEHNR and CDR2 is FQNEAQ (reference sequence). After removal of 5 bases from V and 5 bases from J, the junction contained 15 bases not matched to a gene. CDR3 sequence: CASSPKPGLLKNNEQFF. DNA of the CDR3: TGTGCCAGCAGCCCTAAGCCGGGACTACTTAAAAACAATGAGCAGTTCTTC.